The rows below give T cell receptor beta chains drawn from one sample of a study of blood T cell repertoires in COVID-19. Profiling relied on immunoSEQ multiplex PCR, and the TCRdb table lists in-frame clones only, not all of them. The sample shows about 260,000 clones, 88% of them seen only once. The sample was peripheral blood. Receptor source: a woman in her 30s with COVID-19, enrolled during active disease. CDR3s include the opening cysteine and the closing phenylalanine or tryptophan. Each record gives: CDR3 protein, CDR3 DNA, J gene, D gene, V gene. D genes are given only for firm matches.

CASLGGVSYNEQFF,TGTGCCAGCCTAGGGGGGGTAAGCTACAATGAGCAGTTCTTC,TRBJ2-1,-,TRBV7-9
CASSYVGLAGGEQYF,TGTGCCAGCAGTTACGTGGGACTAGCGGGAGGGGAGCAGTACTTC,TRBJ2-7,TRBD2,TRBV6-2/TRBV6-3
CASNYPGQGARTQYF,TGTGCCAGCAACTACCCGGGACAGGGGGCGCGTACGCAGTATTTT,TRBJ2-3,TRBD1,TRBV28
CASSRGRDTGNTIYF,TGTGCCAGCAGCCGGGGGAGGGATACGGGAAACACCATATATTTT,TRBJ1-3,-,TRBV5-4
CASSVTGTGVEKLFF,TGCGCCAGCAGCGTAACCGGGACAGGGGTAGAAAAACTGTTTTTT,TRBJ1-4,TRBD1,TRBV5-1
CASSSGTDYSNQPQHF,TGTGCCAGCAGTTCCGGGACAGATTATAGCAATCAGCCCCAGCATTTT,TRBJ1-5,TRBD1,TRBV6-5
CASSTGNGPGYTF,TGTGCCAGCAGTACAGGGAACGGACCCGGCTACACCTTC,TRBJ1-2,-,TRBV6-5
CASSSGQQETQYF,TGCGCCAGCAGTTCAGGACAGCAAGAGACCCAGTACTTC,TRBJ2-5,-,TRBV5-1
CASSPPFGSAREMYNEQFF,TGTGCCAGCTCACCACCATTTGGATCTGCACGGGAAATGTACAATGAGCAGTTCTTC,TRBJ2-1,-,TRBV18
CASSPTGVGNTIYF,TGTGCCAGCAGCCCCACAGGGGTCGGAAACACCATATATTTT,TRBJ1-3,TRBD1,TRBV3-1/TRBV3-2
CASSQQDGLYEQYF,TGTGCCAGCAGCCAACAGGACGGGCTCTACGAGCAGTACTTC,TRBJ2-7,-,TRBV7-2
CASSPGIGYTF,TGTGCCAGCAGCCCAGGGATAGGCTACACCTTC,TRBJ1-2,-,TRBV7-9
CASSRAPRNQPQHF,TGTGCCAGCAGCCGTGCCCCTAGGAATCAGCCCCAGCATTTT,TRBJ1-5,-,TRBV6-5
CSVGQGVGQPQHF,TGCAGCGTAGGACAGGGGGTAGGACAGCCCCAGCATTTT,TRBJ1-5,TRBD1,TRBV29-1
CASGGIRVLPNSPLHF,TGTGCCAGCGGCGGCATCCGGGTCCTACCTAATTCACCCCTCCACTTT,TRBJ1-6,-,TRBV28